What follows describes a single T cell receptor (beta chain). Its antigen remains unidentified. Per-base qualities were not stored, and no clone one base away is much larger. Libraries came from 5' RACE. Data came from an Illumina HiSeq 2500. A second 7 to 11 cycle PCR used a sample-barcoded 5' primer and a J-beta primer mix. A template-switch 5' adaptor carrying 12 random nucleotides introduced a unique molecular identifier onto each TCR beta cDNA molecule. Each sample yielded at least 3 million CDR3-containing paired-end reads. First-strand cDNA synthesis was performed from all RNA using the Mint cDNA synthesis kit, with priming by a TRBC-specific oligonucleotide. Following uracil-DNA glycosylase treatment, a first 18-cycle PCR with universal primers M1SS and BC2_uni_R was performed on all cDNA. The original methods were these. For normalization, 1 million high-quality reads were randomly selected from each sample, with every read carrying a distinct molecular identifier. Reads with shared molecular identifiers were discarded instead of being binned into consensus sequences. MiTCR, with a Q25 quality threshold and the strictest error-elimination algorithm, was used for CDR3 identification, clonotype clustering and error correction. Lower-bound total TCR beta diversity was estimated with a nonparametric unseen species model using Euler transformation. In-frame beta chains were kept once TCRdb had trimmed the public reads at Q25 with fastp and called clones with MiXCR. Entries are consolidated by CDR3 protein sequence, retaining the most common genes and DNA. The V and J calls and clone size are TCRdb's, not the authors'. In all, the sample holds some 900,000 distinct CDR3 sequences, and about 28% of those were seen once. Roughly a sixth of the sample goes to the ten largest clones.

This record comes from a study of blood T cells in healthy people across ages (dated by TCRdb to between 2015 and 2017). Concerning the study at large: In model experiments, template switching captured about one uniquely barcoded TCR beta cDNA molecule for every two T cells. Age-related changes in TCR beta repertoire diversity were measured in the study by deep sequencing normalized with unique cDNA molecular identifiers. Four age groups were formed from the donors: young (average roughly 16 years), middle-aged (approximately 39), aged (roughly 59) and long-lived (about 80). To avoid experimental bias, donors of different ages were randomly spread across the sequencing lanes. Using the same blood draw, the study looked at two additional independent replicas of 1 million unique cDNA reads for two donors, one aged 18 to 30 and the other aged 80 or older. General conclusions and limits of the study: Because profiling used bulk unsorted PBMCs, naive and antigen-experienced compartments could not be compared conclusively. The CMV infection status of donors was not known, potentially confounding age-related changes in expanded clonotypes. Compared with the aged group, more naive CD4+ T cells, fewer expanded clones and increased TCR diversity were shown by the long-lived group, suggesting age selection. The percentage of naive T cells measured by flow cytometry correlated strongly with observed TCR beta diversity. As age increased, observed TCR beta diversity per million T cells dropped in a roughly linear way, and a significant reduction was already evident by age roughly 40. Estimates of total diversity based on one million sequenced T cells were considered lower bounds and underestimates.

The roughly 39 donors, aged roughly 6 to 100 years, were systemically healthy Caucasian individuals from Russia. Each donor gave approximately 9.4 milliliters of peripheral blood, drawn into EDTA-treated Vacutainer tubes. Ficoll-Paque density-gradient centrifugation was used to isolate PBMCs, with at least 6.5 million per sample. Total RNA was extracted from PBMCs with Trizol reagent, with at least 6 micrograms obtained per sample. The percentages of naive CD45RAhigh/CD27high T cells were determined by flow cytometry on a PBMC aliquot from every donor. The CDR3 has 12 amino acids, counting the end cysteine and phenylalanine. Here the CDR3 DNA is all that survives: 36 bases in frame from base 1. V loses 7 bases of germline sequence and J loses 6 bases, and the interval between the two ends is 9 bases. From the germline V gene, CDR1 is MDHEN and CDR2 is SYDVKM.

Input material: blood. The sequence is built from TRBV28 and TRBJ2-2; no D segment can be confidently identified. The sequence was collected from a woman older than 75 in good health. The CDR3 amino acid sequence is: CASTPAAGELFF. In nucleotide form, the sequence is TGTGCCAGCACCCCCGCTGCCGGGGAGCTGTTTTTT.